The rows below give T cell receptor beta chains drawn from one sample of a study of blood T cell repertoires in COVID-19. Generated by immunoSEQ multiplex PCR, the TCRdb table keeps only in-frame clones and is missing some. This table has about 120,000 clones, more than 75% appearing once. Sequencing was done on a sample of peripheral blood. The receptors were sampled from a woman aged 50 to 60 with acute or convalescent COVID-19. Each CDR3 is given with its conserved first and last residue.

TRBV3-1/TRBV3-2,14,TRBJ1-1,CASSLLSPGTEAFF
TRBV7-7,13,TRBJ1-1,CASSEGSGTEAFF
TRBV27,16,TRBJ1-6,CASSPITGGKSSPLHF
TRBV24-1,16,TRBJ2-2,CATSDLLVRGAGELFF
TRBV7-9,15,TRBJ1-3,CASSLARGMGNTIYF
TRBV5-8,16,TRBJ2-2,CASSPRGKQGTGELFF
TRBV27,17,TRBJ2-2,CASRQHVGTGATGELFF
TRBV6-5,14,TRBJ1-6,CASTPGENNSPLHF
TRBV7-2,16,TRBJ2-5,CASSLGTSGPLLTQYF
TRBV11-2,15,TRBJ1-6,CASSLNRRKNSPLHF
TRBV20-1,13,TRBJ1-3,CSASQAMGNTIYF
TRBV7-2,15,TRBJ2-2,CASSLGQGATGELFF
TRBV7-2,15,TRBJ1-1,CASSKPTGRNTEAFF
TRBV14,15,TRBJ1-3,CASSQGQGAGNTIYF
TRBV29-1,16,TRBJ2-1,CSVDSGGGFSYNEQFF
TRBV4-3,14,TRBJ1-2,CASRQAGSNYGYTF
TRBV5-4,16,TRBJ2-7,CASSPGGGTYSYEQYF
TRBV20-1,11,TRBJ2-1,CSARAVGEQFF
TRBV5-6,15,TRBJ1-4,CASSEQGTTNEKLFF
TRBV27,15,TRBJ1-5,CASSLNRESNQPQHF
TRBV4-3,13,TRBJ2-1,CASSQFREEEQFF
TRBV5-1,18,TRBJ1-2,CASSLKYARDRWNYGYTF
TRBV6-5,16,TRBJ1-1,CASSYYQGEKSTEAFF
TRBV10-2,14,TRBJ1-1,CASSEPGVGTEAFF
TRBV5-5,11,TRBJ1-2,CASSWPGGYTF
TRBV11-3,15,TRBJ2-3,CASSLRGGSTDTQYF
TRBV10-1,14,TRBJ1-3,CASSARDSGNTIYF
TRBV30,13,TRBJ2-7,CAWSRGQGALQYF
TRBV11-3,19,TRBJ2-3,CASSFPTGSPGGFTDTQYF
TRBV6-2/TRBV6-3,12,TRBJ2-7,CASSFGQGEQYF
TRBV5-4,14,TRBJ1-4,CASSLYRSPEKLFF
TRBV28,14,TRBJ2-4,CASSLEQGGDIQYF
TRBV19,14,TRBJ2-7,CASSIRQPTYEQYF